The clone carrying this T cell receptor (beta chain) appeared a few times. The entry originates in a study of early T cells in non-severe SARS-CoV-2 infection. Study summary: Sequencing of bulk RNA from unsorted whole blood was done, without chain pairing.

From the 5' RACE reads, TCRdb called clonotypes with MiXCR, one entry per CDR3 protein. In the table there are 20,000 to 30,000 distinct CDR3 sequences, around 4% of which are singletons. This clonotype was sampled from an adult who was a healthcare worker with PCR-confirmed SARS-CoV-2 infection or an uninfected control (not recorded which). Sequenced: whole blood.

The CDR3 region has the DNA TGCAGTGCTAGAGATCATATCGCCTACGAGCAGTACTTC. Protein sequence: CSARDHIAYEQYF. This chain connects TRBV20-1 to TRBJ2-7; D not certain. Germline CDR1 is DFQATT and CDR2 is SNEGSKA (reference sequence). V lost 0 bases and J lost 2, with 8 bases in between. The CDR3 is 13 residues long.